These T cell receptor beta chains were read from a single sample in a study of blood T cell repertoires in COVID-19. Here immunoSEQ multiplex PCR was the method, and the copy in TCRdb shows in-frame clones only, minus some. This sample has 110,000 or so clones, with roughly 89% found just once. The material sequenced was peripheral blood. The receptors stem from a woman in her forties or fifties with acute or convalescent COVID-19. CDR3s include the opening cysteine and the closing phenylalanine or tryptophan. Fields, in order: clone size, J gene, V gene, D gene, CDR3 DNA, CDR3 protein. A D gene is named only where the DNA matches it firmly. Size is stated for part of the rows, as once, few or many counts, or as a class when the clone is expanded.

>-|TRBJ1-1|TRBV18|TRBD1
TGTGCCAGCTCACTTGGGACAGGGACGCAAAAGGACACTGAAGCTTTCTTT
CASSLGTGTQKDTEAFF
>-|TRBJ1-1|TRBV5-6|-
TGTGCCAGCAGCTTGGGGGCAGCGCGGGCAGCTTTCTTT
CASSLGAARAAFF
>-|TRBJ1-5|TRBV10-3|-
TGTGCCATCAGTGTCGGGGGTACTGGCAATCAGCCCCAGCATTTT
CAISVGGTGNQPQHF
>-|TRBJ2-5|TRBV7-9|TRBD2
TGTGCCAGCGTCAAGGGAGGGAAAAGAGAGACCCAGTACTTC
CASVKGGKRETQYF
>-|TRBJ1-2|TRBV4-3|TRBD1
TGCGCCAGCAGCCCTACAGGGGGTAACTATGGCTACACCTTC
CASSPTGGNYGYTF
>-|TRBJ1-1|TRBV24-1|-
TGTGCCACCAGTGCCGCAGGGACTGAAGCTTTCTTT
CATSAAGTEAFF
>-|TRBJ2-1|TRBV27|TRBD2
TGTGCCAGCACTAAGCGGGAAGCGGGAGACAATGAGCAGTTCTTC
CASTKREAGDNEQFF
>-|TRBJ2-7|TRBV6-5|-
TGTGCCAGCAGTTACGGTCCTGGAGGGGCCTACGAGCAGTACTTC
CASSYGPGGAYEQYF
>-|TRBJ2-2|TRBV5-6|TRBD2
TGTGCCAGCAGCCCCGGACTAGCGGGAGAAATCGCGGGGGAGCTGTTTTTT
CASSPGLAGEIAGELFF
>-|TRBJ1-5|TRBV7-9|TRBD1
TGTGCCAGCACCGACGACAGGGTGTTCAATCAGCCCCAGCATTTT
CASTDDRVFNQPQHF
>many|TRBJ2-1|TRBV9|TRBD1
TGTGCCAGCAGCTTGACAGGGCTCTACAATGAGCAGTTCTTC
CASSLTGLYNEQFF
>-|TRBJ2-7|TRBV5-1|-
TGCGCCAGCAGCTTAGCACCTGGACAAGTATACGAGCAGTACTTC
CASSLAPGQVYEQYF
>-|TRBJ1-2|TRBV6-1|-
TGTGCCAGCAGTGGGACTCGGGAATGTAGAAAGACTGGCTACACCTTC
CASSGTRECRKTGYTF
>-|TRBJ2-3|TRBV5-1|TRBD2
TGCGCCAGCAGCTTGGGGGGACTAGCGGGAGACATTGCAGATACGCAGTATTTT
CASSLGGLAGDIADTQYF
>-|TRBJ1-5|TRBV19|-
TGTGCCAGTAGTTTCGTAAATAGCAATCAGCCCCAGCATTTT
CASSFVNSNQPQHF
>few|TRBJ2-1|TRBV4-3|TRBD1
TGCGCCAGCAGCCAAGAATTTGTCACTCAGGGGGCAAACAATGAGCAGTTCTTC
CASSQEFVTQGANNEQFF
>few|TRBJ1-5|TRBV5-6|TRBD1
TGTGCCAGCAGCTTCGGACAGGGCGATCAGCCCCAGCATTTT
CASSFGQGDQPQHF
>-|TRBJ1-1|TRBV11-2|-
TGTGCCAGCAGCCTAGCGGGGTGGGCTGAAGCTTTCTTT
CASSLAGWAEAFF
>-|TRBJ1-1|TRBV4-1|TRBD1
TGCGCCAGCAGCCGGGGACAGGTGAACACTGAAGCTTTCTTT
CASSRGQVNTEAFF
>-|TRBJ1-6|TRBV19|-
TGTGCCACCGGAGTTTCCTATAATTCACCCCTCCACTTT
CATGVSYNSPLHF
>-|TRBJ2-2|TRBV30|-
TGTGCCTGGGCGGAGGGGCTTTACACCGGGGAGCTGTTTTTT
CAWAEGLYTGELFF
>-|TRBJ1-6|TRBV27|-
TGTGCCAGCAGTCGCGGGCAGCGGAATTCACCCCTCCACTTT
CASSRGQRNSPLHF
>-|TRBJ1-2|TRBV18|TRBD1
TGTGCCAGCTCACAGGGGGCACAATATGGCTACACCTTC
CASSQGAQYGYTF
>once|TRBJ2-7|TRBV5-4|-
TGTGCCAGCAGCTTCTCCGGGACAAACTACTACGAGCAGTACTTC
CASSFSGTNYYEQYF
>-|TRBJ1-1|TRBV7-8|TRBD1
TGTGCCAGCAGCCCGACAGGGTTGACTGCTTTCTTT
CASSPTGLTAFF
>-|TRBJ2-7|TRBV10-2|TRBD1
TGCGCCAGCAGGACAGGGGGCTCCTACGAGCAGTACTTC
CASRTGGSYEQYF
>-|TRBJ2-3|TRBV30|TRBD2
TGTGCCTGGAGTGGAAGCGGGAACACGCAGTATTTT
CAWSGSGNTQYF
>-|TRBJ2-7|TRBV5-4|TRBD2
TGTGCCAGCAGCTTAGGGTTAGCGGGAGGGGGATCCTACGAGCAGTACTTC
CASSLGLAGGGSYEQYF
>-|TRBJ1-1|TRBV5-1|-
TGCGCCAGCAGCTTGGATAATGGGGGCGGCACTGAAGCTTTCTTT
CASSLDNGGGTEAFF
>once|TRBJ1-3|TRBV5-4|-
TGTGCCAGCAGCCCGGACAGCAGCTCTGGAAACACCATATATTTT
CASSPDSSSGNTIYF
>-|TRBJ1-6|TRBV19|-
TGTGCCAGTAGTGGAACGGACAGCACTAATTCACCCCTCCACTTT
CASSGTDSTNSPLHF
>-|TRBJ1-1|TRBV6-6|-
TGTGCCAGCAGTGCGCCGACAGTGGAGACTGAAGCTTTCTTT
CASSAPTVETEAFF
>few|TRBJ1-6|TRBV11-2|TRBD1
TGTGCCAGCAGCTACGGGACAGGTCTTTCACCCCTCCACTTT
CASSYGTGLSPLHF
>-|TRBJ1-2|TRBV23-1|TRBD1
TGCGCCAGCAGTCTTAAACCGCCCGGACAGGGGAACTATGGCTACACCTTC
CASSLKPPGQGNYGYTF
>-|TRBJ2-3|TRBV11-1|TRBD2
TGTGCCAGCAGCTTTTTAAGCGGGGGGACCACAGATACGCAGTATTTT
CASSFLSGGTTDTQYF
>many|TRBJ2-7|TRBV14|-
TGTGCCAGCAGCTCGGGGAGTCCCTACGAGCAGTACTTC
CASSSGSPYEQYF
>once|TRBJ2-7|TRBV5-1|TRBD2
TGCGCCAGCAGCTTTGGGACTAGCGGGACCTACGAGCAGTACTTC
CASSFGTSGTYEQYF
>once|TRBJ1-2|TRBV10-3|-
TGTGCCATCAGTGAGTCCCCGTATGGCTACACCTTC
CAISESPYGYTF
>-|TRBJ1-6|TRBV24-1|-
TGTGCCACCAGTGACCGAAACGGACCCCTCCACTTT
CATSDRNGPLHF
>-|TRBJ2-7|TRBV5-1|-
TGCGCCAGCTCTCCTGAGGGTTCCAGCTCCTACGAGCAGTACTTC
CASSPEGSSSYEQYF
>-|TRBJ2-3|TRBV11-3|-
TGTGCCAGCAGCTTAGGACCGGCGGGGACCACAGATACGCAGTATTTT
CASSLGPAGTTDTQYF
>-|TRBJ2-7|TRBV10-3|-
TGTGCCATCAGTGGTCTGGACAACGAGCAGTACTTC
CAISGLDNEQYF
>-|TRBJ1-3|TRBV7-2|-
TGTGCCAGCAGCAAACAGGGTCTCGCAGGAAACACCATATATTTT
CASSKQGLAGNTIYF
>-|TRBJ2-2|TRBV11-2|-
TGTGCCTCAAACGGGGGGAACACCGGGGAGCTGTTTTTT
CASNGGNTGELFF